This T cell receptor beta chain was captured by sequencing in a study of neurological immune-mediated disorders (dated by TCRdb to between 2017 and 2020). For the wider study: Among the 35 or so multiple sclerosis patients, relapsing-remitting MS was present in around 31 and secondary progressive MS was present in 3. Peripheral blood TCR-beta repertoires from patients with HTLV-I-associated myelopathy (HAM/TSP), patients with multiple sclerosis, and healthy controls were compared in the study using UMI-based sequencing. The approximately 110 TCR-beta libraries included longitudinal samples, technical triplicates and paired sorted CD4+ and CD8+ T-cell subsets alongside PBMC samples. Of the 68 subjects in the cohort, about 14 were HAM/TSP patients, some 34 were multiple sclerosis patients, and roughly 20 were healthy controls. General study outcomes and caveats: TCR clonal expansion was greatest in HAM/TSP patients and smallest in MS patients, who ranked below even healthy controls. Across subjects, expanded clones never shared an identical CDR3 amino acid sequence, which suggests that the TCR-beta repertoires in every group were private. No clinical or MRI features were associated with the MS cluster, and the authors said that larger cohorts are needed. In a phylogenetic analysis, the repertoires of 18 out of 34 MS patients fell into a single cluster of related CDR3 sequences, pointing to a possible signature at the repertoire level.

cDNA was synthesized by template-switch 5'RACE using a primer carrying a 10-nucleotide random unique molecular identifier by which each TCR transcript was tagged. Every sequencing run covered 15-18 subjects and yielded more than 160 million TCR-beta sequences. The RNeasy kit was used for extraction of total RNA. Using the KAPA Real-time Library Amplification kit, TCR-beta VDJ regions were amplified with primers for the TCR constant region and the 5'RACE anchor. A first PCR added sample indexes and Illumina adaptors, and a second PCR then raised library yield. After Ampure bead purification, the roughly 650 bp TCR product was size-selected on a 2% E-gel SizeSelection system. Library quality was checked on a Bioanalyzer, concentration was measured with Qubit, and libraries were quantified with the Kapa Library Quantification kit before pooling. Paired-end 2 x 150 bp sequencing of the libraries was performed on an Illumina HiSeq 2500. To increase sequence diversity, roughly 24-31% phiX was spiked into each library pool. Per the original workflow: The UMI-based MiGEC pipeline processed quality-filtered reads and removed over 80% of raw TCR sequences during error correction. VDJ genes were aligned to IMGT germline references, and clonotypes were defined by unique CDR3 amino acid sequence plus V-J genes. Clonal expansion, Shannon diversity, and CDR3 relatedness (CalcPairwiseDistances, ClusterSamples) were evaluated with VDJtools, and phylogenetic trees were built with CLCbio workbench. A clone was classed as expanded if it had 8 or more unique UMIs, a cutoff based on coefficient-of-variation modelling across technical triplicates. TCRdb reprocessing: public reads trimmed at Q25 with fastp, clones called with MiXCR, in-frame beta chains kept. Rows matching on CDR3 protein sequence are summarized as one entry with the most common DNA and genes. These V and J calls rely on TCRdb rather than the paper's analysis. Counted in this sample were 30,000 to 40,000 distinct CDR3 sequences; 3.5% to 4% of them appeared once. Of the sample, under 2.5% is held by the ten largest clones.

The CDR1 and CDR2 encoded by the germline V gene are LGHNA and YSLEER. From its cysteine to its phenylalanine, the CDR3 spans 16 amino acids. Here the CDR3 DNA is all that survives: 48 bases in frame from base 1. V ends up 0 bases short and J 4 bases short, with an unmatched junction base count of 8. For the unsorted PBMC libraries, 2 million PBMCs were stored in RNAlater at -80 degrees C until RNA extraction and were used to generate the libraries. Multiple sclerosis patients were enrolled in a US clinical protocol under which disease progression was evaluated by magnetic resonance imaging. Peripheral blood was subjected to Ficoll-Hypaque density gradient centrifugation to isolate PBMCs, which were then cryopreserved in liquid nitrogen. This clonotype was detected only a few times. Its antigen remains unidentified. Base qualities are not at hand, and no much larger clone is one base apart.

The source is a man under 40 with multiple sclerosis. Sequencing was carried out using PBMCs. The chain joins TRBV4-3 to TRBJ2-7, and 8 junctional nucleotides match TRBD2. The DNA is as follows: TGCGCCAGCAGCCAAGAAGTAGCGGGGACGGCGTACGAGCAGTACTTC. The resulting protein is CASSQEVAGTAYEQYF.